This TCR beta chain was obtained from a study of beta chain features in type 1 diabetes (dated by TCRdb to between 2018 and 2020). Concerning the study at large: Patients and healthy donors did not differ in mean age, gender distribution, total cell number or subset yield. A total of 100 million to 110 million sorted cells were examined across all samples, and a strong correlation was observed between cell number per subset and RNA yield. In the study, TCRB repertoires of sorted circulating CD4+ T cell subsets from recently diagnosed type 1 diabetes patients were compared with those of matched healthy donors. Regulatory and stem cell-like memory subsets were isolated from only 8 patients and 8 healthy donors, whereas naive and central memory subsets came from all 28 donors. Summary of the overall study and its limitations: PCR might favor shorter templates, but patient and control samples were amplified and corrected together, so any skew would affect both groups equally. Patients with type 1 diabetes made fewer insertions and deleted more nucleotides at VDJ recombination sites, implying thymic rearrangement abnormalities. In all four CD4+ subsets, TCRB CDR3 length was moderately but significantly shorter in type 1 diabetes patients. Only small numbers of individuals were included in the HLA sub-analyses, which left unresolved whether HLA type had any influence on TCRB rearrangement. Naive, central memory and regulatory TCRB repertoires appeared to be more alike among patients than among healthy donors. Because cDNA rather than genomic DNA was sequenced, highly expressing activated cells could have been over-represented, although no difference in activation and CD3 levels was found between groups.

Each donor gave one peripheral blood draw, averaging approximately 0.12 L, which was collected into heparinised tubes. A BD FACSAria II and a panel including CD45RO, CCR7, CD25, CD127, CD95 and CD27 were used to sort naive, central memory, regulatory and stem cell-like memory CD4+ T cells. Every sorted population had a purity above 98%. PBMCs were separated immediately by Lymphoprep density gradient centrifugation and were stained directly, without being cultured. Samples were stained and sorted in pairs, with one healthy donor and one patient per experiment, so that batch effects were minimized. This clone was detected a few times. The antigen this receptor binds is unknown. Base qualities are not provided; no much larger clone lies one nucleotide away. All of the isolated RNA was reverse transcribed with the High Capacity cDNA Reverse Transcription Kit, so expressed TCRB transcripts were sequenced. Deep immunoSEQ sequencing was applied to naive, central memory and regulatory T cell samples, giving an average of roughly 3.5 million total reads per sample. After sorted cells were lysed in RLT buffer, RNA was extracted with DNase-treated RNeasy Micro or Mini kits, with the choice depending on cell number. Each cell subset was processed on its own to prevent cross-contamination, while patient and healthy donor samples were processed together. The immunoSEQ multiplex PCR was used to amplify TCRB sequences from cDNA, yielding 87-bp fragments that span the CDR3 region. The amplicons were sequenced using the Illumina HiSeq platform. The original pipeline was this. PCR bias was computationally corrected using synthetic template baselines, reads within Hamming distance 2 were collapsed, and singletons that could not be merged were discarded. Reads were aligned to IMGT to assign V, D and J genes, CDR3 length, and insertions or deletions at six rearrangement sites. Within each subset, clonotype counts were normalized to the number of sorted cells before true diversity and Gini coefficients were calculated with the tcR R package. Repertoire sharing was quantified using the overlap coefficient calculated on TCRB nucleotide sequences. Out-of-frame TCRB sequences from naive cells were analyzed to stand in for the pre-selection repertoire. TCRdb re-hosts the immuneACCESS table, in-frame sequences only. Its copies lack some clones; in the studies checked, an unresolved V gene accounts for under half of them, and the cause for the rest is not known. V and J calls and clone size come straight from that table; D and trimming were deduced from the DNA. Within this sample are roughly 330,000 clones, with 13% of them counted one time only. The ten most abundant clones make up 0.015% of the sample.

The sequenced sample consisted of naive CD4+ T cells from blood. Read against the paper, the sample's cell subset or site label means: true naive CD4+ T cells. The sequence came from a woman aged 18-29 years with type 1 diabetes.

CDR3 reads: CSAQYTDTQYF. The DNA sequence is given as TGCAGTGCTCAGTACACAGATACGCAGTATTTT. The rearrangement combines TRBV20-1 with TRBJ2-3; the D gene identity is not certain. V sheds 5 bases and J sheds 2 bases, leaving 5 bases between their ends. The CDR3 sequence holds 11 residues, the cysteine and phenylalanine included. Just the 33-base CDR3 DNA is kept, in frame starting at base 1. From the germline V gene (reference sequence), CDR1 is DFQATT and CDR2 is SNEGSKA.